The entry below describes one T cell receptor beta chain. This clonotype occurred a few times. Its antigen has not been determined. The junction departs from the called germline gene at one end, perhaps through a read error. Every donor was a healthy Caucasian. Miltenyi CD45RO+ enrichment and human naive T-cell isolation kits were used to isolate memory (CD45RO+) and naive T cells from PBMC. Library prep was done by 5' RACE. TCRdb names Illumina HiSeq 2000 as the instrument used. Template switching introduced a universal primer binding site; the final cDNA contained a unique molecular identifier, enabling accurate counting of TCR cDNA molecules. Specific primers in the conserved constant-segment region were used to synthesize first-strand cDNA for TCR alpha and beta chains. To control for contamination, every cDNA library carried two barcodes: a SMART-Mk sample barcode plus Illumina barcodes. TruSeq adapter sequences along with Illumina sample barcodes were introduced in two successive PCR steps. The TCR alpha and beta cDNA libraries were sequenced on the Illumina HiSeq platform using custom primers. The authors' analysis ran thus. MiGEC processed the raw reads to extract unique molecular identifiers, while MiXCR was used to determine the CDR3 positions. For each individual, recombination models were inferred using an EM algorithm with the repgenHMM and IGoR tools. The analysis of shared clonotypes was done with the tcR package in R, with sharing normalized by the product of cloneset sizes. Out-of-frame nonproductive sequences were analyzed to study raw recombination free of thymic and clonal selection effects. Using fastp at Q25 and MiXCR, TCRdb reprocessed the public reads and kept productive beta chains. When rows share a CDR3 protein, they turn into one entry using the most common DNA and genes. The V and J calls and clone size come from TCRdb's table, not from the authors' own analysis. The sample data list more than 200,000 distinct CDR3 sequences, and approximately 9% of these were observed just once. 5.1% of the sample lies in the top ten.

This specimen comes from a study of identical twins listed by TCRdb under 2016. For the wider study: The study deep-sequenced TCR alpha and beta repertoires from monozygotic twins, unrelated adults of various ages and cord blood to test whether fetal clonotypes persist. Replicate twin experiments were performed at different times using different library preparation protocols to rule out contamination. Findings and caveats that apply to the study as a whole: Zero-insertion analyses could be partly confounded by invariant T cells such as MAIT and iNKT, though diverse VJ usage argued against such confounding for most clonotypes. Out-of-frame TCR alpha sequences shared between twins showed an excess of low generation-probability sequences compared with coincidental sharing between unrelated individuals. Abundant cord blood beta clonotypes had fewer insertions, young adult naive repertoires showed a similar but weaker trend, and memory repertoires showed no such trend. Conclusions relied on cross-sectional statistical analysis, since the same donors could not be followed over many years. The excess sharing between twins in beta out-of-frame sequences was weaker because fewer shared sequences reduced the signal-to-noise ratio. In monozygotic twins, out-of-frame TCR alpha sharing was systematically underestimated by recombination models, although the models agreed with sharing between unrelated individuals.

The germline V gene gives CDR1 as MNHNS and CDR2 as SASEGT. The CDR3 runs 15 amino acids, cysteine and phenylalanine included. Only the CDR3 region is kept as DNA, spanning 45 bases read in frame from base 1. This receptor was obtained from a woman between 18 and 30 years old in good health. The sequenced sample consisted of memory (CD45RO+) T cells sorted from blood. Reading the label with the study, this specimen's cell subset or site is: CD45RO+ enriched T cells. The chain was built from TRBV6-1 and TRBJ1-3, with no D gene named confidently. The bases read TGTGCCAGCAGTGAAGTGGAGGACTCTGGAAACACCATATGTTTT. The resulting protein is CASSEVEDSGNTICF.